A selection of T cell receptor beta chains follows, all from one sample in a study of T-cell memory formation after mild COVID-19. TCRdb re-analysed the 5' RACE reads in MiXCR, keeping a single row per CDR3 protein. The sample lists some 190,000 distinct CDR3 sequences; 16% were seen once. Sequenced sample: PBMCs or a T cell subset sorted from them (not recorded which). The receptors shown here come from an adult woman who had mild COVID-19 (a few samples of this study predate the infection). Cell type and time point are not known. CDR3s include the opening cysteine and the closing phenylalanine or tryptophan. Each record gives: D gene, clone size, J gene, V gene, CDR3 protein, CDR3 DNA. The D gene is left open where the match is weak. Part of the rows lack a size; the others show once, few, many or a class for expanded clones.

>NA|once|TRBJ2-7|TRBV7-2
CASSLANQGAREQYF
TGTGCCAGCAGCTTAGCGAACCAGGGAGCTCGAGAGCAGTACTTC
>NA|NA|TRBJ1-1|TRBV4-3
CASSQGRVSEAFF
TGCGCCAGCAGCCAGGGCCGAGTCTCTGAAGCTTTCTTT
>NA|NA|TRBJ2-1|TRBV5-1
CASSPGQQYNEQFF
TGCGCCAGCAGCCCGGGTCAACAATACAATGAGCAGTTCTTC
>NA|few|TRBJ2-1|TRBV20-1
CSARDRTASSYNEQFF
TGCAGTGCTAGAGACAGGACAGCGAGCTCCTACAATGAGCAGTTCTTC
>NA|NA|TRBJ2-7|TRBV4-2
CASSPPTPYEQYF
TGTGCCAGCAGCCCGCCGACGCCCTACGAGCAGTACTTC
>NA|NA|TRBJ1-5|TRBV5-5
CASSLVPGNQPQHF
TGTGCCAGCAGCTTGGTCCCAGGGAATCAGCCCCAGCATTTT
>NA|few|TRBJ2-5|TRBV2
CASRDTVRETQYF
TGTGCCAGCAGAGACACGGTCAGGGAGACCCAGTACTTC
>NA|NA|TRBJ1-6|TRBV7-2
CASSLYSLPSSYNSPLHF
TGTGCCAGCAGCCTCTACAGCCTCCCCAGCTCCTATAATTCACCCCTCCACTTT
>TRBD1|few|TRBJ1-3|TRBV9
CASSEGQGAYGNTIYF
TGTGCCAGCAGCGAAGGACAGGGGGCATATGGAAACACCATATATTTT
>TRBD1|few|TRBJ2-7|TRBV20-1
CSAPQDRGYEQYF
TGCAGTGCTCCCCAGGACAGGGGTTACGAGCAGTACTTC
>NA|NA|TRBJ2-2|TRBV5-1
CASSLVVDGELFF
TGCGCCAGCAGCTTGGTCGTCGACGGGGAGCTGTTTTTT
>NA|few|TRBJ2-7|TRBV18
CASCGSGYEQYF
TGTGCCAGCTGCGGCTCCGGCTACGAGCAGTACTTC
>NA|many|TRBJ2-3|TRBV5-1
CASSLDGATDTQYF
TGCGCCAGCAGCTTGGATGGGGCCACAGATACGCAGTATTTT
>TRBD1|NA|TRBJ1-1|TRBV5-5
CASSLMDRALKAFF
TGTGCCAGCAGCTTGATGGACAGGGCTCTGAAAGCTTTCTTT
>NA|few|TRBJ1-1|TRBV5-5
CASSSSDIEAFF
TGTGCCAGCAGCTCCTCTGACATAGAAGCTTTCTTT
>NA|many|TRBJ1-1|TRBV29-1
CSALTVNTEAFF
TGCAGCGCCCTGACAGTGAACACTGAAGCTTTCTTT
>NA|many|TRBJ2-6|TRBV20-1
CSAVRGGANVLTF
TGCAGTGCAGTTCGTGGGGGGGCCAACGTCCTGACTTTC
>TRBD1|few|TRBJ1-2|TRBV20-1
CSAGTEVDYGYTF
TGCAGTGCCGGGACAGAAGTAGACTATGGCTACACCTTC
>NA|NA|TRBJ1-1|TRBV7-8
CASSPPGPTEAFF
TGTGCCAGCAGCCCCCCAGGACCCACTGAAGCTTTCTTT
>NA|few|TRBJ2-2|TRBV20-1
CSAAGYNTGELFF
TGCAGTGCTGCAGGGTATAACACCGGGGAGCTGTTTTTT
>NA|many|TRBJ2-5|TRBV5-5
CASSPASETQYF
TGTGCCAGCAGCCCTGCTAGTGAGACCCAGTACTTC
>NA|few|TRBJ2-1|TRBV7-9
CASGQEGGIPFF
TGTGCCAGCGGGCAGGAGGGGGGGATTCCGTTCTTC
>TRBD1|few|TRBJ2-7|TRBV12-3/TRBV12-4
CASSRQGLTSYEQYF
TGTGCCAGCAGCCGACAGGGATTAACCTCCTACGAGCAGTACTTC
>TRBD2|many|TRBJ2-3|TRBV20-1
CSARDQRDRTDTQYF
TGCAGTGCTAGAGACCAGCGGGACCGCACAGATACGCAGTATTTT
>NA|few|TRBJ2-5|TRBV29-1
CSAGWGQETQYF
TGCAGCGCCGGATGGGGGCAAGAGACCCAGTACTTC
>NA|NA|TRBJ2-3|TRBV6-2/TRBV6-3
CASSSMELSATQYF
TGTGCCAGCAGTTCGATGGAGCTGTCCGCGACGCAGTATTTT
>NA|many|TRBJ2-5|TRBV6-5
CASRKTIGRSVQETQYF
TGTGCCAGCAGGAAGACCATCGGTCGGTCGGTTCAAGAGACCCAGTACTTC